These T cell receptor beta chains were read from a single sample in a study of blood T cell repertoires in COVID-19. Using immunoSEQ multiplex PCR, the repertoire was profiled, and TCRdb retains in-frame clones only, with some absent. This table holds about 170,000 clones, approximately 91% found once. Sequenced material: peripheral blood. These receptors were obtained from a man younger than 35 with COVID-19, enrolled during active disease. Both conserved end residues are part of each CDR3. A D gene is named only where the DNA matches it firmly. Some rows have no size entry. The others give once, few or many, or a class for an expanded clone.

>13|-|-|TRBV7-9|TRBJ2-7
TGTGCCAGCAGCTTAGCCACGCTGAGGGAGCAGTACTTC
CASSLATLREQYF
>17|-|-|TRBV11-3|TRBJ2-1
TGTGCCAGCAGCTCCTTCGGTAGAGGGGGAGGGAGCAATGAGCAGTTCTTC
CASSSFGRGGGSNEQFF
>16|-|-|TRBV7-9|TRBJ2-1
TGTGCCAGCAGCCCAAGGGGCAGGGGTCTCTACAATGAGCAGTTCTTC
CASSPRGRGLYNEQFF
>14|-|-|TRBV5-4|TRBJ1-2
TGTGCCAGCAGATGGTGGAGGGACCCACGGGGCTACACCTTC
CASRWWRDPRGYTF
>15|TRBD2|once|TRBV13|TRBJ2-7
TGTGCCAGCAGCTTAGAAGCGGGAGACCCCTACGAGCAGTACTTC
CASSLEAGDPYEQYF
>13|-|few|TRBV28|TRBJ1-3
TGTGCCAGCAGTAATGAGGGCAGAAACACCATATATTTT
CASSNEGRNTIYF
>13|-|-|TRBV7-2|TRBJ2-5
TGTGCCAGCAGCCAAGGGGCCAGGGAGACCCAGTACTTC
CASSQGARETQYF
>16|-|-|TRBV2|TRBJ2-2
TGTGCCAGCTTAACCTTCGGGAGAGGTGACACCGGGGAGCTGTTTTTT
CASLTFGRGDTGELFF
>14|-|-|TRBV9|TRBJ1-1
TGTGCCAGCAGCGCCGGACACTTGAACACTGAAGCTTTCTTT
CASSAGHLNTEAFF
>19|TRBD2|-|TRBV7-2|TRBJ2-2
TGTGCCAGCAGCTTAGTCGGGACTAGCGATTGGTCGAACACCGGGGAGCTGTTTTTT
CASSLVGTSDWSNTGELFF
>16|TRBD2|-|TRBV29-1|TRBJ2-2
TGCAGCGTTGTCCTAGCGGGACTCTACTCGGTCGGGGAGCTGTTTTTT
CSVVLAGLYSVGELFF
>17|-|-|TRBV28|TRBJ1-5
TGTGCCAGCAGTTTATCGCCACCACAGGGAGGGAATCAGCCCCAGCATTTT
CASSLSPPQGGNQPQHF
>14|-|once|TRBV27|TRBJ2-3
TGTGCCAGCAGTTTGGGGGGATTCACAGATACGCAGTATTTT
CASSLGGFTDTQYF
>16|-|-|TRBV28|TRBJ2-1
TGTGCCAGCAGTTCCCTCGTTAGTGCCGCCCGCAATGAGCAGTTCTTC
CASSSLVSAARNEQFF
>17|TRBD2|once|TRBV27|TRBJ2-7
TGTGCCAGCAGTCTCCGCGGGGCTAGCGGGAGTGACCACGAGCAGTACTTC
CASSLRGASGSDHEQYF
>15|-|-|TRBV6-5|TRBJ2-7
TGTGCCAGCAGTTACTCGTTCCAGGTATACTACGAGCAGTACTTC
CASSYSFQVYYEQYF
>13|-|-|TRBV12-3/TRBV12-4|TRBJ1-4
TGTGCCAGCAGTTTCTCGGGGGTGGAAAAACTGCTTTTT
CASSFSGVEKLLF
>16|TRBD2|-|TRBV15|TRBJ2-4
TGTGCCACCGAAGCGGGAGCGATGGGGACCAAAAACATTCAGTACTTC
CATEAGAMGTKNIQYF
>15|-|-|TRBV10-3|TRBJ2-7
TGTGCCATCAGTGATCGGGCAGGGGAAGTGGGGGAGCAGTACTTC
CAISDRAGEVGEQYF
>14|-|-|TRBV27|TRBJ2-7
TGTGCCAGCGGCATAGGGGGGGCGCTTGGCGAGCAGTACTTC
CASGIGGALGEQYF
>19|TRBD1|-|TRBV27|TRBJ2-7
TGTGCCAGCAGTTTATCCGGGACAGGGGGCATCTTAGGGCCCTACGAGCAGTACTTC
CASSLSGTGGILGPYEQYF
>18|TRBD1|-|TRBV7-6|TRBJ1-1
TGTGCCAGCAGCTTAGACCCCCGACAGGGTTTCGTGAACACTGAAGCTTTCTTT
CASSLDPRQGFVNTEAFF
>14|-|once|TRBV2|TRBJ2-7
TGTGCCAGCAGTGAGGCGGCCAGCTCCTACGAGCAGTACTTC
CASSEAASSYEQYF
>13|-|-|TRBV27|TRBJ2-7
TGTGCCAGCAGTTTTGACGGGAGCTACGAGCAGTACTTC
CASSFDGSYEQYF
>14|TRBD1|-|TRBV19|TRBJ2-7
TGTGCCAGTCGGACAGGCGGAAGCTCCTACGAGCAGTACTTC
CASRTGGSSYEQYF
>15|-|once|TRBV5-5|TRBJ2-3
TGTGCCAGCAGCTTAATCGGACACTACACAGATACGCAGTATTTT
CASSLIGHYTDTQYF
>14|-|once|TRBV7-9|TRBJ2-7
TGTGCCAGCAGCTTAGGCAGACATAACTACGAGCAGTACTTC
CASSLGRHNYEQYF
>13|-|-|TRBV19|TRBJ2-2
TGTGCCAGTAGTCTGAGGGTGGCCGGGGAGCTGTTTTTT
CASSLRVAGELFF
>10|TRBD2|-|TRBV6-4|TRBJ2-7
TGTGCCAGCAAGGGTCTAGCGGGATTCTTC
CASKGLAGFF
>14|-|-|TRBV29-1|TRBJ1-2
TGCAGCGGAGGAGGAACAACCCCTCTGGGGGGCTACACCTTC
CSGGGTTPLGGYTF
>18|TRBD1|once|TRBV13|TRBJ2-1
TGTGCCAGCAGCTTAGCCCTGGATAGGGACAGCTCCTACAATGAGCAGTTCTTC
CASSLALDRDSSYNEQFF
>13|-|-|TRBV28|TRBJ2-3
TGTGCCAGCACATTTAGGGGCAGAGATACGCAGTATTTT
CASTFRGRDTQYF
>13|TRBD1|-|TRBV6-5|TRBJ1-2
TGTGCCAGCAGCCGCGGACAGGGGAAGGGCTACACCTTC
CASSRGQGKGYTF